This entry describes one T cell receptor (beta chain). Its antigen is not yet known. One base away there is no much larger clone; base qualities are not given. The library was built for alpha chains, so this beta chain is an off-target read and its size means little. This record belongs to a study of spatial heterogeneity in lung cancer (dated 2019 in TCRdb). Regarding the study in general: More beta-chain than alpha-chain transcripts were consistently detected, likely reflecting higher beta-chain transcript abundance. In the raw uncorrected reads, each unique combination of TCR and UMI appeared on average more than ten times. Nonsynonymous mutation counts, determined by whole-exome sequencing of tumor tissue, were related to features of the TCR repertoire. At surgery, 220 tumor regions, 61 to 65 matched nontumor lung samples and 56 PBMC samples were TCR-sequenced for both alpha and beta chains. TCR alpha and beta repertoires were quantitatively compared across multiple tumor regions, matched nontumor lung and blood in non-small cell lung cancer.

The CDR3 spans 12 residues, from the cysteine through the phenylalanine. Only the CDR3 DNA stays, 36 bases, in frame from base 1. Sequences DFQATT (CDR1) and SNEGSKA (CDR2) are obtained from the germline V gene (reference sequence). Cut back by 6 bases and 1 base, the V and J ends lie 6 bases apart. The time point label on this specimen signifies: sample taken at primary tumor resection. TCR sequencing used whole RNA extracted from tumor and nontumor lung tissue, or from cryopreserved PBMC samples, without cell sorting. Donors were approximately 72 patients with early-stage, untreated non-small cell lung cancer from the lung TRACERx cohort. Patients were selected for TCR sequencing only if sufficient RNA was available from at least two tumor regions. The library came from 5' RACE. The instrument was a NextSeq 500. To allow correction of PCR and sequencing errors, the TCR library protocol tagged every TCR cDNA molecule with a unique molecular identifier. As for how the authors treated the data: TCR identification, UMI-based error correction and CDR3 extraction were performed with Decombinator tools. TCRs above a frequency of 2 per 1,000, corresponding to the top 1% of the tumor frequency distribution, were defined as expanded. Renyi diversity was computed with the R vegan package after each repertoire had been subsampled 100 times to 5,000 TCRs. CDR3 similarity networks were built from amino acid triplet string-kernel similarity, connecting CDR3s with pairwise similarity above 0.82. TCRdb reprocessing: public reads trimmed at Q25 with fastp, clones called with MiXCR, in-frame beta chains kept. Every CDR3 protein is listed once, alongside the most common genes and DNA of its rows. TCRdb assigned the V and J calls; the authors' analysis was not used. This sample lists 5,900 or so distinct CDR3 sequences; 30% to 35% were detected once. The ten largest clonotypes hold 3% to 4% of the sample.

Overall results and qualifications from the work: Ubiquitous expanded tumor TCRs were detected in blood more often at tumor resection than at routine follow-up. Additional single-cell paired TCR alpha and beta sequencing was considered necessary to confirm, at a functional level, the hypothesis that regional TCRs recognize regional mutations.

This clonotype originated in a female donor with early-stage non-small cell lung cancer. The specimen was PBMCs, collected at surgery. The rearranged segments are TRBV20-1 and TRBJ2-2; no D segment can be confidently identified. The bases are TGCAGTGCAATGGGGAACACCGGGGAGCTGTTTTTT. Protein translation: CSAMGNTGELFF.